A single sample is the source of the 5 T cell receptor beta chains below, sequenced in a study of shared clonotypes between healthy human individuals. TCRdb keeps only in-frame clones here, not all; method: immunoSEQ multiplex PCR. In the table there are about 1,900,000 clones, approximately 95% of which are singletons. CD45RO-negative, CCR7-positively selected cells formed the naive CD8 fraction, excluding terminally differentiated effector memory CD45RA+ cells. Sample: naive CD8+ T cells sorted from blood. The receptor source for this set is a man younger than 30 in good health.

Turning to this clone: The same CDR3 can be traced to other DNA sequences in this sample. This chain uses TRBV27 with TRBJ2-5; 9 positions agree with TRBD1. The CDR3 has 14 residues. Germline trimming cut 5 bases from V and 5 bases from J; bases unmatched to any gene: 6. Germline loops: CDR1 MNHEY, CDR2 SMNVEV (reference sequence). DNA of the CDR3: TGTGCCAGCAGTCCCTGGACAGGGGATGAGACCCAGTACTTC. Encoded protein: CASSPWTGDETQYF.

The chain recombines TRBV19 with TRBJ1-5; the D is unclear. The CDR3 is 16 amino acids. Germline loops: CDR1 LNHDA, CDR2 SQIVND (reference sequence). V lost 4 bases and J 0 bases, leaving 13 bases between the germline ends. The CDR3 DNA follows: TGTGCCAGTAGTAGGAATCCGGATCCTAGCAATCAGCCCCAGCATTTT. Residues: CASSRNPDPSNQPQHF.

This rearrangement joins TRBV5-1 to TRBJ2-1; TRBD2 matches at 9 bases. The CDR3 length is 18 residues. Looked up from germline, CDR1 is SGHRS and CDR2 is YFSETQ. The V and J ends lost 1 base and 10 bases, in that order; junction bases with no gene match: 18. The CDR3 region is CASSLTASSGGPHGEQFF. CDR3 DNA: TGCGCCAGCAGCTTGACGGCGAGTAGCGGGGGACCCCATGGGGAGCAGTTCTTC.

This clone was recorded a few times. This chain joins TRBV7-6 and TRBJ2-7; possible D gene TRBD2, 6 bases. The CDR3 covers 17 residues. The V gene lost 2 bases and the J gene lost 5 bases, with 22 bases spanning the gap. From germline, CDR1 is SGHVS and CDR2 FNYEAQ. Here the CDR3 reads CASSLISPPAGFNEQYF. For the CDR3, the DNA is TGTGCCAGCAGCTTAATTTCGCCACCTGCGGGGTTCAACGAGCAGTACTTC.

This chain connects TRBV7-9 to TRBJ2-5; possible D gene TRBD1, 5 bases. Trimming left V 7 bases short and J 0 bases short, with 15 bases between. Germline CDR1 reads SEHNR; CDR2 reads FQNEAQ (reference sequence). The CDR3 consists of 15 residues. As DNA, the CDR3 is TGTGCCAGCATCTCATCGACAGCTCACCAAGAGACCCAGTACTTC. Translation gives CASISSTAHQETQYF.